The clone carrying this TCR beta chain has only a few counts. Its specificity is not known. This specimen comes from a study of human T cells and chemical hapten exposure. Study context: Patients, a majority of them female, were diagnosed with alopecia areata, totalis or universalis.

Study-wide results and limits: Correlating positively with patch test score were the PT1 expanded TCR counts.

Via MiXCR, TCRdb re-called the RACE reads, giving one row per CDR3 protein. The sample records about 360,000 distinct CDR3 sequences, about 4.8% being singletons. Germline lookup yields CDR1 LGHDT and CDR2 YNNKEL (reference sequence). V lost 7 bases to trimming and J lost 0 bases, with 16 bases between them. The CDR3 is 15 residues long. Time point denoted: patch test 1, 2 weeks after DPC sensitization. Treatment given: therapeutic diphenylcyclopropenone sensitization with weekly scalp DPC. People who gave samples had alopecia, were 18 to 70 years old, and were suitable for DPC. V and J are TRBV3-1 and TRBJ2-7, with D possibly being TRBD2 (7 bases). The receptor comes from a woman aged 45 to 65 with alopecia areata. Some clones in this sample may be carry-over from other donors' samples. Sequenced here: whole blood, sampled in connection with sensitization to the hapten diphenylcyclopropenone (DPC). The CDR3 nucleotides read TGTGCCAGCACCCGCATTGCGGGGGCCTCCTACGAGCAGTACTTC. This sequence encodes CASTRIAGASYEQYF.